The 17 T cell receptor beta chains given below trace back to one sample, sequenced in a study of T cell changes during pregnancy in multiple sclerosis. Only in-frame clones appear in the TCRdb table, and some are missing; sequencing was by immunoSEQ multiplex PCR. The profile shows about 44,000 clones, approximately 96% of them singletons. Material: peripheral blood, obtained in the second trimester of pregnancy. Receptors were obtained from a female donor with multiple sclerosis, enrolled in a pregnancy study.

The chain combines TRBV5-5 with TRBJ1-1, with D unresolved. V lost 5 bases and J 1 base, leaving 18 bases between the germline ends. Germline V gene sequence: CDR1 SGHKS, CDR2 YYEKEE (reference sequence). CDR3 size: 16 residues. CDR3 sequence reads: CASSQRWGRENTEAFF. The CDR3 DNA reads TGTGCCAGCAGTCAAAGGTGGGGTCGGGAGAACACTGAAGCTTTCTTT.

The chain links TRBV4-1 to TRBJ1-3; TRBD1 might be the D (6 bases). CDR3 length equals 15 residues. The germline V gene has CDR1 MGHRA and CDR2 YSYEKL. Trimming removed 5 bases at V and 4 bases at J, with 15 bases between. CDR3 nucleotide sequence: TGCGCCAGCAGCTCCGAAGGACAGATAGGAAACACCATATATTTT. Translating gives CASSSEGQIGNTIYF.

The chain employs TRBV27 and TRBJ2-1; 8 positions agree with TRBD1. Germline CDR1 is MNHEY and CDR2 is SMNVEV (reference sequence). CDR3 length: 14 amino acids. Trimming took 2 bases from V and 9 from J; bases not matched to a gene: 6. CDR3 sequence reads: CASSLRTGYGEQFF. The CDR3 DNA follows: TGTGCCAGCAGTTTAAGGACAGGGTACGGTGAGCAGTTCTTC.

This chain joins TRBV5-1 and TRBJ2-1, with D tentatively TRBD2 (5 bases). Germline CDR1 and CDR2: SGHRS and YFSETQ. The CDR3 loop spans 14 amino acids. V was clipped by 4 bases and J by 4 bases, with 12 bases between them. This chain's CDR3 is CASSPSGDYNEQFF. The CDR3 nucleotides are TGCGCCAGCAGCCCGTCCGGGGATTACAATGAGCAGTTCTTC.

The chain couples TRBV27 to TRBJ2-7; D uncertain. V shed 6 bases and J shed 5 bases, with 17 bases lying between them. The CDR3 contains 14 residues. The germline V gene encodes CDR1 MNHEY and CDR2 SMNVEV (reference sequence). The CDR3 DNA reads as TGTGCCAGCAGCCCGGGTCACCCCTTGAACGAGCAGTACTTC. This sequence encodes CASSPGHPLNEQYF.

This clone has just one count. The chain recombines TRBV7-2 with TRBJ2-4; possible D gene TRBD2, 7 bases. The V end was cut by 3 bases, the J end by 6 bases, with 18 bases between. The CDR3 length is 16 residues. CDR1 is SGHTA, CDR2 FQGNSA, per germline. The CDR3 here is CASSLGARGRINIQYF. As DNA, the CDR3 is TGTGCCAGCAGCTTGGGGGCGCGGGGGCGGATAAACATTCAGTACTTC.

The rearrangement joins TRBV5-5 to TRBJ2-1; TRBD2 might be the D (5 bases). The CDR3 covers 15 residues. Germline V gene lookup returns CDR1 SGHKS and CDR2 YYEKEE (reference sequence). Between the trimmed V and J ends, which lost 4 bases and 6 bases, there was a span of 17 bases. The CDR3 region is CASSPTTGWSNEQFF. DNA for the CDR3: TGTGCCAGCAGCCCCACCACGGGGTGGAGCAATGAGCAGTTCTTC.

The J gene is TRBJ2-7, the V gene TRBV6-1; D possibly corresponds to TRBD1 (5 bases). The V gene lost 5 bases and the J gene lost 3 bases, with 14 bases spanning the gap. This CDR3 contains 14 residues. Germline CDR1 and CDR2: MNHNS and SASEGT. CDR3 loop: CASSFTGRVYEQYF. CDR3 sequence (DNA): TGTGCCAGCAGTTTCACAGGCAGGGTCTACGAGCAGTACTTC.

The rearrangement links TRBV7-2 to TRBJ1-4; 11 nucleotides align to TRBD1. This CDR3 comprises 16 residues. V shed 1 base and J 7 bases; nucleotides not matched to a gene: 5. Looked up from germline, CDR1 is SGHTA and CDR2 is FQGNSA. The chain's CDR3 is CASSLGGGTGGEKLFF. The DNA for the CDR3 is TGTGCCAGCAGCTTAGGGGGCGGGACAGGGGGTGAAAAACTGTTTTTT.

The chain couples TRBV7-9 to TRBJ2-1; 7 bases match TRBD1. The V gene end was trimmed by 4 bases and the J gene end by 4 bases; junction bases not matched to a gene: 7. This CDR3 comprises 15 residues. CDR1 is SEHNR and CDR2 is FQNEAQ in the germline V gene (reference sequence). The CDR3 loop reads CASSSHGQVYNEQFF. CDR3 DNA: TGTGCCAGCAGCTCCCACGGACAGGTTTACAATGAGCAGTTCTTC.

The gene calls are TRBV7-9 and TRBJ1-1, with D unresolved. Germline V CDR1 and CDR2: SEHNR, FQNEAQ (reference sequence). CDR3 length: 14 amino acids. V was pared by 1 base and J by 0 bases, with 6 bases between. CDR3 sequence: CASSLGRLNTEAFF. As DNA, the CDR3 is TGTGCCAGCAGCTTAGGGCGGTTGAACACTGAAGCTTTCTTT.

The chain carries TRBV14 and TRBJ1-1; D may be TRBD1 (6 bases). Trimming removed 4 bases at V and 1 base at J, with 7 bases between. CDR3 length: 13 amino acids. CDR1 is SGHDN and CDR2 is FVKESK in the germline V gene. The CDR3 spells CASSRRGNTEAFF. The CDR3 bases are TGTGCCAGCAGCCGCAGGGGGAACACTGAAGCTTTCTTT. Looking up the rest from reference TRBV14 and TRBJ1-1 gives the full variable domain: EAGVTQFPSHSVIEKGQTVTLRCDPISGHDNLYWYRRVMGKEIKFLLHFVKESKQDESGMPNNRFLAERTGGTYSTLKVQPAELEDSGVYFCASSRRGNTEAFFGQGTRLTVV.

The V gene is TRBV6-5, the J gene TRBJ1-2; D is possibly TRBD1 (5 bases). V lost 0 bases, J lost 7 bases, and 12 bases lay in between. Germline assignment: CDR1 MNHEY and CDR2 SVGAGI. CDR3 size: 14 residues. The CDR3 spells CASSYSPRVVGYTF. CDR3 nucleotides: TGTGCCAGCAGTTACTCCCCCAGGGTAGTTGGCTACACCTTC.

The chain is built from TRBV5-1 and TRBJ2-1; 14 nucleotides match TRBD2. In germline, CDR1 is SGHRS, CDR2 YFSETQ. The J segment lost 5 bases and the V segment lost 4 bases, leaving 8 bases of the junction unmatched. This CDR3 is built from 17 residues. CDR3 protein: CASSLGLAGAPHNEQFF. CDR3 DNA: TGCGCCAGCAGCCTGGGACTAGCGGGAGCCCCCCACAATGAGCAGTTCTTC. The whole variable domain, remainder taken from reference TRBV5-1 and TRBJ2-1, is KAGVTQTPRYLIKTRGQQVTLSCSPISGHRSVSWYQQTPGQGLQFLFEYFSETQRNKGNFPGRFSGRQFSNSRSEMNVSTLELGDSALYLCASSLGLAGAPHNEQFFGPGTRLTVL.

This sequence joins TRBV7-3 and TRBJ2-1, with TRBD2 matching 8 bases. Per germline, CDR1 SGHTA and CDR2 FQGTGA. This CDR3 has 13 residues. V was pared by 5 bases and J by 10 bases, with 7 bases of the junction left unmatched. CDR3 nucleotides: TGTGCCAGCAGCCCCCAAGCGGGGGTCGAGCAGTTCTTC. Its protein product is CASSPQAGVEQFF. Full variable domain (outside the CDR3, taken from reference TRBV7-3 and TRBJ2-1): GAGVSQTPSNKVTEKGKYVELRCDPISGHTALYWYRQSLGQGPEFLIYFQGTGAADDSGLPNDRFFAVRPEGSVSTLKIQRTERGDSAVYLCASSPQAGVEQFFGPGTRLTVL.

The V and J genes are TRBV4-2 and TRBJ2-7; 8 bases align to TRBD1. Looked up from germline, CDR1 is LGHNA and CDR2 is YNFKEQ. The length of the CDR3 is 16 residues. Trimming took 1 base from V and 1 from J; bases not matched to a gene: 6. CDR3 sequence reads: CASSQAMDRVSYEQYF. The CDR3 nucleotides are TGTGCCAGCAGCCAAGCTATGGACAGGGTATCCTACGAGCAGTACTTC.

A few counts support this clone. The chain combines TRBV5-1 with TRBJ1-1, with D uncertain. Trimming removed 5 bases from V and 4 bases from J, with 6 bases in between. The V gene's germline CDR1 is SGHRS and CDR2 YFSETQ. The CDR3 spans 11 residues. DNA for the CDR3: TGCGCCAGCAGGAGATCCACTGAAGCTTTCTTT. It codes for CASRRSTEAFF.